The 8 T cell receptor beta chains below all came from one sample that was sequenced in a study of blood T cell repertoires in COVID-19. The method was immunoSEQ multiplex PCR; TCRdb's version includes in-frame clones alone and lacks a portion of them. Here the sample spans under 60,000 clones, just under 85% being singletons. Sequenced input: peripheral blood. These receptors originate from a man in his 60s with acute or convalescent COVID-19.

V is TRBV18 and J is TRBJ1-2, with 9 bases matching TRBD1. The CDR3 runs 15 residues. Germline-derived CDR1 and CDR2 are KGHSH and LQKENI. V shed 5 bases and J 5 bases; nucleotides not matched to a gene: 9. CDR3: CASSVRQGEIYGYTF. The DNA of the CDR3 is TGTGCCAGCTCAGTACGACAGGGGGAGATTTATGGCTACACCTTC.

This rearrangement joins TRBV18 to TRBJ1-4; D unresolved. The CDR3 is made up of 13 amino acids. The V end was cut by 1 base, the J end by 5 bases, with 5 bases between. Germline V gives CDR1 KGHSH, CDR2 LQKENI. The CDR3 loop is CASSPRENEKLFF. CDR3 in DNA: TGTGCCAGCTCACCACGGGAGAATGAAAAACTGTTTTTT.

This chain uses TRBV12-5 with TRBJ1-6; 7 bases map to TRBD1. There are 15 residues in the CDR3. Germline values: CDR1 LGHNT, CDR2 FRNRAP. Trimming removed 1 base from V and 7 bases from J; junction bases left unmatched: 4. The CDR3 DNA reads TGTGCTAGTGGTTTGGGACAGGGTTCGAATTCACCCCTCCACTTT. Protein product: CASGLGQGSNSPLHF.

The V and J genes are TRBV6-6 and TRBJ1-2, with 7 bases fitting TRBD1. The CDR3 runs to 14 residues. V lost 4 bases and J lost 3; bases outside the gene matches: 5. The germline V gene encodes CDR1 MNHNY and CDR2 SVGAGI (reference sequence). The CDR3 spells CASSSRQGDYGYTF. Written as DNA, the CDR3 is TGTGCCAGCAGTTCCCGACAGGGAGACTATGGCTACACCTTC.

The rearrangement links TRBV5-1 to TRBJ1-6; D call uncertain. V lost 4 bases, J lost 2 bases, and 10 bases lay in between. This CDR3 spans 15 amino acids. Germline lookup yields CDR1 SGHRS and CDR2 YFSETQ. The CDR3 here is CASSADGAYNSPLHF. The CDR3 DNA reads as TGCGCCAGCAGCGCGGACGGGGCCTATAATTCACCCCTCCACTTT.

This chain links TRBV7-9 with TRBJ1-1; weak D call: TRBD1 (5 bases). Germline loops: CDR1 SEHNR, CDR2 FQNEAQ (reference sequence). The CDR3 length is 15 residues. Trimming took off 3 bases at V and 4 bases at J, with 15 bases between the two ends. The DNA of the CDR3 is TGTGCCAGCAGCTTCCCGTCAGGGTTCGTCACTGAAGCTTTCTTT. It is translated as CASSFPSGFVTEAFF.

This rearrangement joins TRBV9 to TRBJ1-5; 9 bases agree with TRBD1. The V gene's germline CDR1 is SGDLS and CDR2 YYNGEE. J was trimmed by 7 bases and V by 0 bases; bases with no gene match: 5. The CDR3 extends over 15 amino acids. This chain's CDR3 is CASSVGTGEQQPQHF. The CDR3 DNA reads as TGTGCCAGCAGCGTAGGGACAGGGGAACAACAGCCCCAGCATTTT.

The rearrangement links TRBV18 to TRBJ2-1; D might be TRBD2 (6 bases). The CDR3 is 14 amino acids. CDR1 is KGHSH and CDR2 is LQKENI in the germline V gene. V dropped 4 bases and J dropped 7 bases, with 14 bases sitting between them. DNA for the CDR3: TGTGCCAGCTCACTCCGGGAGACTATGAATGAGCAGTTCTTC. Protein: CASSLRETMNEQFF. Looking up the rest from reference TRBV18 and TRBJ2-1 gives the full variable domain: NAGVMQNPRHLVRRRGQEARLRCSPMKGHSHVYWYRQLPEEGLKFMVYLQKENIIDESGMPKERFSAEFPKEGPSILRIQQVVRGDSAAYFCASSLRETMNEQFFGPGTRLTVL.